The sequence of this T cell receptor beta chain was determined in a study of PD-1 blockade in classical Hodgkin lymphoma. Using immunoSEQ multiplex PCR, the repertoire was profiled, and TCRdb retains in-frame clones only, with some absent. Here the sample spans about 21,000 clones, about four fifths being singletons. Time point reported: newly diagnosed, previously untreated cHL patient sample. Investigators isolated CD4+ T cells from thawed PBMCs through magnetic negative selection. PBMCs from untreated, newly diagnosed classical Hodgkin lymphoma were comparison samples. This clone was seen a handful of times. The sample consisted of CD4+ T cells from blood. This sequence was found in a human donor with classical Hodgkin lymphoma.

DNA of the CDR3: TGTGCCAGCTCAACAACAGGGACCACTGAAGCTTTCTTT. It translates to CASSTTGTTEAFF. This chain uses TRBV18 with TRBJ1-1; a possible D gene is TRBD1 (6 bases). Germline CDR1 is KGHSH and CDR2 is LQKENI. The CDR3 loop spans 13 amino acids. Trimming pared 5 bases from V and 4 bases from J, leaving 11 bases between.